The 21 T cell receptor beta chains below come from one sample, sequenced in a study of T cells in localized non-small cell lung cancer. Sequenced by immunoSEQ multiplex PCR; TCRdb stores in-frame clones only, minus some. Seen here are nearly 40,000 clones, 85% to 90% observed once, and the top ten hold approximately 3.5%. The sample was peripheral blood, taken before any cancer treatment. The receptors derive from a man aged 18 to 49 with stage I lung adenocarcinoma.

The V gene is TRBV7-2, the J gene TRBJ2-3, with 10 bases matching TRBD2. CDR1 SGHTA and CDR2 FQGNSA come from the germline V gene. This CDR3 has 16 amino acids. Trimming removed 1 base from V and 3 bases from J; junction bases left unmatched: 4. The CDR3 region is CASSLGASGGTDTQYF. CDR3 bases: TGTGCCAGCAGCTTAGGGGCTAGCGGGGGAACAGATACGCAGTATTTT. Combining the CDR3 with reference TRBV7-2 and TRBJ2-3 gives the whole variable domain GAGVSQSPSNKVTEKGKDVELRCDPISGHTALYWYRQSLGQGLEFLIYFQGNSAPDKSGLPSDRFSAERTGGSVSTLTIQRTQQEDSAVYLCASSLGASGGTDTQYFGPGTRLTVL.

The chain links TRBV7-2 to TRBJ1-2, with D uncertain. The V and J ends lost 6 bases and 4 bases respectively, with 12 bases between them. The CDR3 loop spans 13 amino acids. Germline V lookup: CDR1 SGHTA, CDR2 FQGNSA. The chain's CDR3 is CASSKEMGYGYTF. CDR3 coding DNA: TGTGCCAGCAGTAAGGAAATGGGCTATGGCTACACCTTC. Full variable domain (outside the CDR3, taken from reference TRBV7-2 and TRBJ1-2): GAGVSQSPSNKVTEKGKDVELRCDPISGHTALYWYRQSLGQGLEFLIYFQGNSAPDKSGLPSDRFSAERTGGSVSTLTIQRTQQEDSAVYLCASSKEMGYGYTFGSGTRLTVV.

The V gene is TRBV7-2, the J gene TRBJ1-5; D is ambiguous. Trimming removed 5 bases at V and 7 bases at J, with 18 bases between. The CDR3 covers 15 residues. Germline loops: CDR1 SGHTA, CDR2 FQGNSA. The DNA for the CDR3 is TGTGCCAGCAGCCCGCAGGAAGGAGCCGGGCAGCCCCAGCATTTT. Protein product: CASSPQEGAGQPQHF. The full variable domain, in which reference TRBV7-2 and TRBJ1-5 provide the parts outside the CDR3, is GAGVSQSPSNKVTEKGKDVELRCDPISGHTALYWYRQSLGQGLEFLIYFQGNSAPDKSGLPSDRFSAERTGGSVSTLTIQRTQQEDSAVYLCASSPQEGAGQPQHFGDGTRLSIL.

CDR3 residues: CASSLGERGGNTIYF. The CDR3 DNA is TGTGCCAGCAGCTTGGGAGAAAGGGGAGGAAACACCATATATTTT. The rearrangement joins TRBV5-4 to TRBJ1-3; a weak D match, TRBD1 (5 bases). This CDR3 has 15 residues. Germline CDR1 SGHNT, CDR2 YYREEE (reference sequence). Trimming removed 0 bases at V and 4 bases at J, with 11 bases between. Full variable domain (remainder filled in from reference TRBV5-4 and TRBJ1-3): ETGVTQSPTHLIKTRGQQVTLRCSSQSGHNTVSWYQQALGQGPQFIFQYYREEENGRGNFPPRFSGLQFPNYSSELNVNALELDDSALYLCASSLGERGGNTIYFGEGSWLTVV.

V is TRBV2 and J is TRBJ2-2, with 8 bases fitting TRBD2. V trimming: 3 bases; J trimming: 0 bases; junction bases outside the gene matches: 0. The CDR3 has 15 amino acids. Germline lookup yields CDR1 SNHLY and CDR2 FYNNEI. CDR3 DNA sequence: TGTGCCAGCAGTGACGGGGGGGCGAACACCGGGGAGCTGTTTTTT. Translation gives CASSDGGANTGELFF.

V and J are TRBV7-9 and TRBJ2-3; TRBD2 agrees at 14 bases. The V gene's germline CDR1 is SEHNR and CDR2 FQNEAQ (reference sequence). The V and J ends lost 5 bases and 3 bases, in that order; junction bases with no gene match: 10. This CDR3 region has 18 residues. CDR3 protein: CASSNGPGLAGATDTQYF. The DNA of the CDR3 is TGTGCCAGCAGCAATGGGCCGGGACTAGCGGGGGCTACAGATACGCAGTATTTT.

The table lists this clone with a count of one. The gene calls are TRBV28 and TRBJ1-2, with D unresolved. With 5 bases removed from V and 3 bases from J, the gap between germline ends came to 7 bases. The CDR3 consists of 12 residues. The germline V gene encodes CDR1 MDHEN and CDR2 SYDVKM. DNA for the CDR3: TGTGCCAGCAGTGGGTCATACTATGGCTACACCTTC. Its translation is CASSGSYYGYTF.

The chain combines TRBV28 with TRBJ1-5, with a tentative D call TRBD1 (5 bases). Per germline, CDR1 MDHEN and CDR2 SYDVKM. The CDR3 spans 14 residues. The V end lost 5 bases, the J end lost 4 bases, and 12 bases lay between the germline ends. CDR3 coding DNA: TGTGCCAGCAGTCCCCCCGACAGTAATCAGCCCCAGCATTTT. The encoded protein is CASSPPDSNQPQHF.

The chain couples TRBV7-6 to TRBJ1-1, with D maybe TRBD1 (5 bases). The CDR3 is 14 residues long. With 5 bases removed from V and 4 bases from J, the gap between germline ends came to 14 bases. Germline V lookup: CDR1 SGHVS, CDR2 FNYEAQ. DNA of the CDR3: TGTGCCAGCAGCAAGACAGAGGTGAGCACTGAAGCTTTCTTT. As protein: CASSKTEVSTEAFF.

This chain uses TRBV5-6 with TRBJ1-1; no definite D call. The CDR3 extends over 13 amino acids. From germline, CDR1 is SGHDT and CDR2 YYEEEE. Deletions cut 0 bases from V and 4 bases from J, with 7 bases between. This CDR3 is CASSLAISTEAFF. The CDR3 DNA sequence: TGTGCCAGCAGCTTGGCTATTAGCACTGAAGCTTTCTTT.

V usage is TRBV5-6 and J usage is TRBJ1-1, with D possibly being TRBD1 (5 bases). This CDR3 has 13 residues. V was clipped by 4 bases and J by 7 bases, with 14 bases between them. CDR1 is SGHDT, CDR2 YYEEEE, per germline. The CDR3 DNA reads TGTGCCAGCAGCCGCAGGGCGAAGAATGAAGCTTTCTTT. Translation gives CASSRRAKNEAFF.

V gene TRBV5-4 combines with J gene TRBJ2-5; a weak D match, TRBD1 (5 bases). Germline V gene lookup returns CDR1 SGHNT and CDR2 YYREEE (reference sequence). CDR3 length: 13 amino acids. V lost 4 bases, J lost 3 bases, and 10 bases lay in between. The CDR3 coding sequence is TGTGCCAGCAGCCTGGACAAAAAAGAGACCCAGTACTTC. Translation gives CASSLDKKETQYF.

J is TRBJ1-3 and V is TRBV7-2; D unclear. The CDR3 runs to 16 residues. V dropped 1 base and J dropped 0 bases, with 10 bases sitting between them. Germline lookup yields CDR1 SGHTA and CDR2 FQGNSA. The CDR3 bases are TGTGCCAGCAGCTTAGGGTGGTCAGTCTCTGGAAACACCATATATTTT. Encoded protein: CASSLGWSVSGNTIYF.

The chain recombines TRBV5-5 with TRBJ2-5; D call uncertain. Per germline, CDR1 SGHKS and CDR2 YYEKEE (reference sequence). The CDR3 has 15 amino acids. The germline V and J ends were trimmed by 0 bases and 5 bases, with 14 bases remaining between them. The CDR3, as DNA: TGTGCCAGCAGCTTGGCCTCCTTATTGGGGGAGACCCAGTACTTC. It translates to CASSLASLLGETQYF.

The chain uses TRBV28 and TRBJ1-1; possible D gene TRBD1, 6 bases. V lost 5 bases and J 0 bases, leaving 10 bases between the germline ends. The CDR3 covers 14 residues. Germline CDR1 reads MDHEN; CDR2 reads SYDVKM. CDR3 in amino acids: CASSDGGMNTEAFF. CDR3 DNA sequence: TGTGCCAGCAGTGACGGGGGCATGAACACTGAAGCTTTCTTT.

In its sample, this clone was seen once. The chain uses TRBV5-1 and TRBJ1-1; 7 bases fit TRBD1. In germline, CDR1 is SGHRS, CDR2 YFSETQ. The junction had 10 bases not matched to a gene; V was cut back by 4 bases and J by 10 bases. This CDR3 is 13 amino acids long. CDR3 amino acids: CASSERQGSVAFF. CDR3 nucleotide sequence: TGCGCCAGCAGCGAAAGACAGGGTTCGGTAGCTTTCTTT.

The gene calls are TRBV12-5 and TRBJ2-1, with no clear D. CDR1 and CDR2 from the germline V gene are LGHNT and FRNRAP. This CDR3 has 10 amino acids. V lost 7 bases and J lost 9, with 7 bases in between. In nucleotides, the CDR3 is TGTGCTAGTGCCCTCGTTGAGCAGTTCTTC. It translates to CASALVEQFF. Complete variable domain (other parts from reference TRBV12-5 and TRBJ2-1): DARVTQTPRHKVTEMGQEVTMRCQPILGHNTVFWYRQTMMQGLELLAYFRNRAPLDDSGMPKDRFSAEMPDATLATLKIQPSEPRDSAVYFCASALVEQFFGPGTRLTVL.

The CDR3 nucleotides are TGTGCCAGCAGCCACGGTCAGCGAATTAACACTGAAGCTTTCTTT. Translating gives CASSHGQRINTEAFF. The genes are TRBV28 and TRBJ1-1; D is unclear. V lost 6 bases to trimming and J lost 2 bases, with 16 bases between them. The CDR3 extends over 15 amino acids. CDR1 and CDR2 (germline): MDHEN, SYDVKM.

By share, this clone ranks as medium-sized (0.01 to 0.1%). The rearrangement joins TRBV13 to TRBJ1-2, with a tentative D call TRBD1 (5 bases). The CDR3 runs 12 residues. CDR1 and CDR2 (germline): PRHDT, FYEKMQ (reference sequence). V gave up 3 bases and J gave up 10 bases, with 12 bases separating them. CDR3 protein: CASSFGTQDYTF. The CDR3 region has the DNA TGTGCCAGCAGCTTTGGGACCCAGGACTACACCTTC.

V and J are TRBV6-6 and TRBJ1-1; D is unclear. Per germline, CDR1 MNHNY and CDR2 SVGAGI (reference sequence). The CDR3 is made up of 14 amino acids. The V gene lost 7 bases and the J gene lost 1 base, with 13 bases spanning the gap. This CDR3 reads CASTLGTANTEAFF. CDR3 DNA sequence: TGTGCCAGCACCCTGGGTACAGCGAACACTGAAGCTTTCTTT.

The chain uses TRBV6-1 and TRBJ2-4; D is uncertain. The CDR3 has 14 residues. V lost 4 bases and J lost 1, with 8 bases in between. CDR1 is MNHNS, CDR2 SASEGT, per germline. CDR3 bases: TGTGCCAGCAGTGGTGGTGTGGCCAAAAACATTCAGTACTTC. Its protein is CASSGGVAKNIQYF.